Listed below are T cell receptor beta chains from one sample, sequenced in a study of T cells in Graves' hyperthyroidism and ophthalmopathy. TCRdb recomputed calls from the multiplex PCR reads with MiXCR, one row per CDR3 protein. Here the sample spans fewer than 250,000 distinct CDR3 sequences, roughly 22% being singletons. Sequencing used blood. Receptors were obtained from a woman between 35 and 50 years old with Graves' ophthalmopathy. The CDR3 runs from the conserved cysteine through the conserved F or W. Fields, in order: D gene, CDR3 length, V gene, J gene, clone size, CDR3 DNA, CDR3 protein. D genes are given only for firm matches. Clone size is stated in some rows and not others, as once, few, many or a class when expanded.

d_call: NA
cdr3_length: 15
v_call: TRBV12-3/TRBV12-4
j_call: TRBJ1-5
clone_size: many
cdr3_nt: TGTGCCAGCAGTTTAAATGGGGGAGGCAATCAGCCCCAGCATTTT
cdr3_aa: CASSLNGGGNQPQHF

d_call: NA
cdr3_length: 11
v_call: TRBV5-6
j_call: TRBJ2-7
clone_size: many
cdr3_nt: TGTGCCAGCAGCTGGGGGGTCGAGCAGTACTTC
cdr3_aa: CASSWGVEQYF

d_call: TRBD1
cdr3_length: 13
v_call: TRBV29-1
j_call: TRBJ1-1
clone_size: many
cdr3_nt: TGCAGCGTAAACAGGGGTGGAAACACTGAAGCTTTCTTT
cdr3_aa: CSVNRGGNTEAFF

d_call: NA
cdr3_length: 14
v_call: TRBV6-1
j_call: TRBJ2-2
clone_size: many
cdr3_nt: TGTGCCAGCAGCTCCGGACAGTATGCCGGGGAGCTGTTTTTT
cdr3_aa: CASSSGQYAGELFF

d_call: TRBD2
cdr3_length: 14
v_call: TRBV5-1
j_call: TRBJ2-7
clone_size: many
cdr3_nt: TGCGCCAGCAGCCATGCGGGAGCCCCCTACGAGCAGTACTTC
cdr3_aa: CASSHAGAPYEQYF

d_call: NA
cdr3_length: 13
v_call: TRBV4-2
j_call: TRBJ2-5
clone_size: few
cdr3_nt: TGTGCCAGCAGCCAAGAAGGCGGGGAGACCCAGTACTTC
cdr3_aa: CASSQEGGETQYF

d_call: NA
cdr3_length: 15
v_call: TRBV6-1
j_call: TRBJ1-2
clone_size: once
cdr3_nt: TGTGCCAGCAGCCCAGGGACTGCGGAAAAAGATGGCTACACCTTC
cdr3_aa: CASSPGTAEKDGYTF

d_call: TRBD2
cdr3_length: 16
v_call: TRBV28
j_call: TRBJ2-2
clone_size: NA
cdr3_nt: TGTGCCAGCAGAGGACGAGAGGGAGGGGACACCGGGGAGCTGTTTTTT
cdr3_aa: CASRGREGGDTGELFF

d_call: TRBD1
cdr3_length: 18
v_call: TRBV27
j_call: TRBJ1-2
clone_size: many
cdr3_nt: TGTGCCAGCAGTTTATTCGGAGAACCGGGACAGGGGCGGGAAGGCTACACCTTC
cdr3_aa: CASSLFGEPGQGREGYTF

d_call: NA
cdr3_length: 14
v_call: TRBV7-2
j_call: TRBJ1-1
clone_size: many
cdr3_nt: TGTGCCAGCAGCTTAGGAGTTGGAGGCACTGAAGCTTTCTTT
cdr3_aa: CASSLGVGGTEAFF

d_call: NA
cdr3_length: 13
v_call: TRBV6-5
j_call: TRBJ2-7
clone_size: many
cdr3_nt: TGTGCCAGCACCGCGGACAGCTCCTACGAGCAGTACTTC
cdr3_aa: CASTADSSYEQYF

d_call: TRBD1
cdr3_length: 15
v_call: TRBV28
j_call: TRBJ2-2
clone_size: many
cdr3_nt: TGTGCCGGCAAGACCGGGACAGCGAACACCGGGGAGCTGTTTTTT
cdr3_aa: CAGKTGTANTGELFF

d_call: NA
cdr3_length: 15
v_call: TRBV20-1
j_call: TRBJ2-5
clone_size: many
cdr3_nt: TGCAGTGCTAGAGATGGCCAGCGGGTCCAAGAGACCCAGTACTTC
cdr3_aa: CSARDGQRVQETQYF

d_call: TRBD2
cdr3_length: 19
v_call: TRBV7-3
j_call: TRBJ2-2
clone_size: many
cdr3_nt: TGTGCCAGCAGCTTAAGTCTAGCGGGAGGCCTATGGGGGGCCGGGGAGCTGTTTTTT
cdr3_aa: CASSLSLAGGLWGAGELFF

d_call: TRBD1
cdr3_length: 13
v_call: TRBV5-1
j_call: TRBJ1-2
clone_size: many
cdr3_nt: TGCGCCAGCAGCTACGGACAGGGCGGCGGCTACACCTTC
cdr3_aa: CASSYGQGGGYTF

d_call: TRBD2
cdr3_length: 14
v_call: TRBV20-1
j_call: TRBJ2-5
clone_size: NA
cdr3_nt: TGCAGTGCTAGAGATCTAGCGGGAGTAGAGACCCAGTACTTC
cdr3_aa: CSARDLAGVETQYF

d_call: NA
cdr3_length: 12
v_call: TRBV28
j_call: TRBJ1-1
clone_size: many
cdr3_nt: TGTGCCAGCAGACAGGGATCCGGCGAAGCTTTCTTT
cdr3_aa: CASRQGSGEAFF

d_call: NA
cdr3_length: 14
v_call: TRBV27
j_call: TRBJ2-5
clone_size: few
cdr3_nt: TGTGCCAGCAGACCCCTGGACTTCCAAGAGACACAGTACTTC
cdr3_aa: CASRPLDFQETQYF

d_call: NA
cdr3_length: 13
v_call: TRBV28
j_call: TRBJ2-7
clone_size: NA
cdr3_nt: TGTGCCAGCAGTCCGGGGTCACCCTACGAGCAGTACTTC
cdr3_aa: CASSPGSPYEQYF

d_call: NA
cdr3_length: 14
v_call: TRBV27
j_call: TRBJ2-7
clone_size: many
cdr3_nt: TGTGCCAGCAGTAAGGAACAGGGCAGGAACGAGCAGTACTTC
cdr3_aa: CASSKEQGRNEQYF